This T cell receptor beta chain was documented in a study of OX40 agonist ivuxolimab in advanced cancers. Study as a whole: Ivuxolimab is a fully human IgG2 antibody that activates OX40 (CD134). Whole-study findings and limits: Within 6 weeks, CD4+ and CD8+ blood T cells expanded clonally at 0.1 to 3.0 mg/kg. Among patients with partial responses at 0.1-3.0 mg/kg, clonal expansion was among the lowest.

A remark on this clone: Its cognate antigen is unknown.

The table came from immunoSEQ multiplex PCR; TCRdb's copy has only in-frame clones and leaves some out. The table lists some 90,000 clones, roughly 86% of them singletons. Patients with autoimmune history or systemic immunosuppression were excluded. Germline assignment: CDR1 LGHNA and CDR2 YSLEER. This CDR3 comprises 18 residues. The V gene end was trimmed by 0 bases and the J gene end by 9 bases; junction bases not matched to a gene: 16. The TCR originated in an adult with an advanced solid tumor such as melanoma, head and neck, liver or kidney cancer. The material was CD4+ or CD8+ T cells sorted from blood, obtained in a trial of the OX40 agonist ivuxolimab. The chain has TRBV4-3 and TRBJ2-1, with 8 bases identical to TRBD2. The CDR3, as DNA: TGCGCCAGCAGCCAAGAACCCCGTCTCACTAGCGGCAATAGTGAGCAGTTCTTC. This encodes CASSQEPRLTSGNSEQFF.